The table lists the clone carrying this TCR beta chain with many counts. Its antigen is still unknown. The V gene's germline CDR1 is MNHEY and CDR2 SVGEGT. This CDR3 spans 16 amino acids. Trimming shortened V by 6 bases and J by 1 base, and 18 bases separated the two germline ends. The data stem from a study of T cells after yellow fever vaccination. Study results and limitations: Secondary responses were weaker yet peaked faster, day 5 versus 15. CD4 and CD8 compartments shared a small share of clonotypes, likely from convergent recombination. Post-booster repertoires again held most primary-vaccination clones (about 96% CD4, approximately 90% CD8).

MiXCR, run by TCRdb on the 5' RACE reads, gives a single entry per CDR3 protein. Here the sample spans some 340,000 distinct CDR3 sequences, about 10% being singletons. The sample consisted of CD4+ T cells sorted from PBMCs, taken 45 days after the yellow fever booster vaccination. The sequence was obtained from a man aged 18 to 29 who received the YFV17D yellow fever vaccine. This chain joins TRBV6-2 or TRBV6-3 and TRBJ2-5; a weak D match, TRBD1 (6 bases). CDR3 coding DNA: TGTGCCAGCAGCCCTCGATACAGGGACGGCCAAGAGACCCAGTACTTC. Protein product: CASSPRYRDGQETQYF.